This section outlines one T cell receptor beta chain sequence together with its context. Antigen: not known. CDR1 and CDR2 from the germline V gene are WSHSY and SAAADI. V trimming: 7 bases; J trimming: 10 bases; junction bases outside the gene matches: 15. This CDR3 is built from 15 residues. The sample is drawn from a study of T cells in Graves' hyperthyroidism and ophthalmopathy. Study-level findings and limits: In the blood, most expanded thyroid clonotypes above 0.001 appeared as well.

Stability of Graves' hyperthyroidism was defined as absent ophthalmopathy progression within 18 months. Diagnostic decisions used clinical symptoms, serum thyroxine and TRAb, thyroid ultrasound and orbital computed tomography. Source material for PBMCs was over 7.5 ml fresh peripheral blood. Amplified TCR beta CDR3 regions came from RNA transcripts. With the HTBI primer set, the TCR CDR3 went through a first round of RT-PCR. TCRdb passed the multiplex PCR reads through MiXCR, listing each CDR3 protein once. The table has roughly 350,000 distinct CDR3 sequences, approximately 13% seen once. The sequencing input was blood. This TCR was sampled from a woman in her 30s with Graves' hyperthyroidism. The V gene is TRBV10-2, the J gene TRBJ2-7, with 11 bases that match TRBD2. The CDR3 nucleotides are TGCGCCAGCAATCGAGATCAGGGACTAGCGGTGGAACAGTACTTC. Its protein product is CASNRDQGLAVEQYF.